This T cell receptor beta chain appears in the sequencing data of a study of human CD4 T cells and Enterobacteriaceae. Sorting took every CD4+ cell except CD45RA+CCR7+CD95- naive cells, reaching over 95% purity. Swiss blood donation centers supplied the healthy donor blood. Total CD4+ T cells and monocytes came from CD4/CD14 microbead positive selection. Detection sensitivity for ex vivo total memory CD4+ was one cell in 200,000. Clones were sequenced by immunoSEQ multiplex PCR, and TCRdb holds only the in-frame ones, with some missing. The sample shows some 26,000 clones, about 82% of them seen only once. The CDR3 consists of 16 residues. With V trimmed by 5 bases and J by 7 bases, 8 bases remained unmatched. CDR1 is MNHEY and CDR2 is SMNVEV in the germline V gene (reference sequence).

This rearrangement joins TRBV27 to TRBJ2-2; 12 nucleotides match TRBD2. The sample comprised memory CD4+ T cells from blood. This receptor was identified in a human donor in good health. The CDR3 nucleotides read TGTGCCAGCAGTCCGACTAGCGGGAGAACGGTCGGGGAGCTGTTTTTT. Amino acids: CASSPTSGRTVGELFF.